Below, 10 T cell receptor beta chains from the same sample are listed, as sequenced in a study of cytomegalovirus exposure and HLA in healthy donors. PCR was performed using 60 Vbeta and 13 Jbeta primers. Generated by immunoSEQ multiplex PCR, the TCRdb table keeps only in-frame clones and is missing some. The table has approximately 120,000 clones, roughly 80% seen once. Sequencing used PBMCs. These receptors came from a man aged 25 to 40 in good health and CMV-seropositive.

This chain links TRBV4-2 with TRBJ1-5, with 8 bases lining up with TRBD1. The CDR3 extends over 15 amino acids. V was pared by 7 bases and J by 5 bases, with 10 bases of the junction left unmatched. CDR1 is LGHNA and CDR2 is YNFKEQ in the germline V gene. CDR3 coding DNA: TGTGCCAGCAAAACCGGGACAGGAGCGGATCAGCCCCAGCATTTT. Encoded protein: CASKTGTGADQPQHF.

This rearrangement joins TRBV6-1 to TRBJ1-3; D remains unclear. This CDR3 is built from 11 residues. The germline gives CDR1 MNHNS, CDR2 SASEGT. Trimming stripped 11 bases from V and 7 bases from J, with 12 bases between. The CDR3: CAAKAGNTIYF. The CDR3 DNA sequence: TGTGCCGCCAAGGCCGGGAACACCATATATTTT.

This clone was seen only a few times. J is TRBJ1-2 and V is TRBV5-4; D may be TRBD1 (5 bases). Trimming took off 0 bases at V and 2 bases at J, with 20 bases between the two ends. The CDR3 is 18 residues long. The germline CDR1 and CDR2 sequences are SGHNT and YYREEE (reference sequence). The CDR3 region is CASSLGGTLTQSNYGYTF. DNA for the CDR3: TGTGCCAGCAGCTTGGGGGGGACTCTAACACAATCCAACTATGGCTACACCTTC.

CDR3 loop: CASSSKPGGRDEQYF. CDR3 DNA: TGTGCCAGCAGCTCCAAGCCAGGGGGCAGGGACGAGCAGTACTTC. V gene TRBV27 combines with J gene TRBJ2-7; TRBD1 agrees at 8 bases. Losses at the gene ends were 6 bases for V and 5 bases for J; bases not matched to a gene: 12. Germline CDR1 and CDR2: MNHEY and SMNVEV (reference sequence). The CDR3 has 15 residues.

The rearrangement joins TRBV14 to TRBJ2-1; 13 bases line up with TRBD2. Germline assignment: CDR1 SGHDN and CDR2 FVKESK. J was trimmed by 4 bases and V by 0 bases; bases with no gene match: 3. The CDR3 runs to 17 residues. CDR3 DNA sequence: TGTGCCAGCAGCCAAGAGACGACTAGCGGGGGGTACAATGAGCAGTTCTTC. Its protein product is CASSQETTSGGYNEQFF.

The chain uses TRBV5-1 and TRBJ2-2, with 9 bases that match TRBD2. V lost 7 bases and J lost 6; bases outside the gene matches: 13. The CDR3 has 16 residues. From germline, CDR1 is SGHRS and CDR2 YFSETQ. CDR3 loop: CASGAGGVWGAGELFF. As DNA, the CDR3 is TGCGCCAGCGGAGCGGGAGGAGTTTGGGGCGCCGGGGAGCTGTTTTTT. The full variable domain, rest sourced from reference TRBV5-1 and TRBJ2-2, is KAGVTQTPRYLIKTRGQQVTLSCSPISGHRSVSWYQQTPGQGLQFLFEYFSETQRNKGNFPGRFSGRQFSNSRSEMNVSTLELGDSALYLCASGAGGVWGAGELFFGEGSRLTVL.

The gene calls are TRBV4-1 and TRBJ2-1; TRBD1 matches at 9 bases. There are 15 residues in the CDR3. The V and J ends lost 1 base and 9 bases, in that order; junction bases with no gene match: 7. Germline CDR1 MGHRA, CDR2 YSYEKL. In nucleotides, the CDR3 is TGCGCCAGCAGCCAAGTGGGACAGGGTAAGGGTGAGCAGTTCTTC. Translating gives CASSQVGQGKGEQFF.

The gene calls are TRBV6-6 and TRBJ2-3; D gene uncertain. Germline values: CDR1 MNHNY, CDR2 SVGAGI (reference sequence). Trimming left V 5 bases short and J 2 bases short, with 5 bases between. This CDR3 spans 12 amino acids. Written as DNA, the CDR3 is TGTGCCAGCAGTCCTTTCACAGATACGCAGTATTTT. This codes for CASSPFTDTQYF.

The J gene is TRBJ2-1, the V gene TRBV6-4, with 9 bases that match TRBD1. Germline V CDR1 and CDR2: MRHNA, SNTAGT. This CDR3 is 14 amino acids long. J lost 8 bases, V lost 5 bases, and 7 bases had no gene match. The CDR3 region has the DNA TGTGCCAGCAGTAAGGGACAGGGAGGGGATGAGCAGTTCTTC. This translates into CASSKGQGGDEQFF.

The chain joins TRBV27 to TRBJ2-1; a weak D match, TRBD2 (6 bases). Germline CDR1 reads MNHEY; CDR2 reads SMNVEV (reference sequence). The CDR3 runs 15 residues. The V end was cut by 6 bases, the J end by 3 bases, with 15 bases between. As DNA, the CDR3 is TGTGCCAGCAGCGGACGGAGGGAAGGCTACAATGAGCAGTTCTTC. Encoded protein: CASSGRREGYNEQFF.